This record looks at one TCR beta chain sequence and its context. Germline is not matched at one junction end, which may reflect a read error. This specimen belongs to a study of T cell responses to AZD1222 COVID-19 vaccine. Germline assignment: CDR1 MNHNS and CDR2 SASEGT. The CDR3 is made up of 18 amino acids. Generated by immunoSEQ multiplex PCR, the TCRdb table keeps only in-frame clones and is missing some. The data show about 140,000 clones, approximately 90% seen once. The sample in question was peripheral blood, obtained on day 0 of AZD1222 vaccination. The TCR originated in an adult in good health. The chain employs TRBV6-1 and TRBJ2-7, with D perhaps matching TRBD1 (6 bases). The CDR3 DNA sequence: TGTGCCAGCACTGAAACCGGGCAGGGGATAACCTTTACTTACGAGCAGTACTTC. Translated: CASTETGQGITFTYEQYF.